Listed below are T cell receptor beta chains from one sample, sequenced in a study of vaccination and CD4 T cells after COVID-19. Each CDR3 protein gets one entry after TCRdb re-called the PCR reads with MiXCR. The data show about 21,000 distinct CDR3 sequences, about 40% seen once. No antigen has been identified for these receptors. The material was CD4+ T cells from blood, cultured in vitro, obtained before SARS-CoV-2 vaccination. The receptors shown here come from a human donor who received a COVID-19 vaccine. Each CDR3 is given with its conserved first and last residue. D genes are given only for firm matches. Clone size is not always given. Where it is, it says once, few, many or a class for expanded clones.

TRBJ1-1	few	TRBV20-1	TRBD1	TGCAGTGCTAGCGACAGGGCCCGCCTGGTGAACACTGAAGCTTTCTTT	CSASDRARLVNTEAFF
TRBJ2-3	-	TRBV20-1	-	TGCAGTGCTAGGTCCGGGACAATTAAGGCAGATACGCAGTATTTT	CSARSGTIKADTQYF
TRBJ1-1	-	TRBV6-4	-	TGTGCCAGCAGTGATTTCGAGTTGGGGGGGAACACTGAAGCTTTCTTT	CASSDFELGGNTEAFF
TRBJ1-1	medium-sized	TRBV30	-	TGTGCCTGGAGTGTGGGGACATGGGCGAACACTGAAGCTTTCTTT	CAWSVGTWANTEAFF
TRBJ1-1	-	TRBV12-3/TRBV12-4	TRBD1	TGTGCCAGCTCCCGAGGGGGCTTGAACACTGAAGCTTTCTTT	CASSRGGLNTEAFF
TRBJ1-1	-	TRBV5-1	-	TGCGCCAGCAGCTTGAGTGCTCGTTATGTAGACACTGAAGCTTTCTTT	CASSLSARYVDTEAFF
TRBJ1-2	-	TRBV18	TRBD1	TGTGCCAGCTCACCACCCCAGGGGGGGACTGCCTATGGCTACACCTTC	CASSPPQGGTAYGYTF
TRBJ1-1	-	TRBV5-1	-	TGCGCCAGCGCAAACCGGACAATGAACACTGAAGCTTTCTTT	CASANRTMNTEAFF
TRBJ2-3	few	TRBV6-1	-	TGTGCCAGCAGCCCCACAGTTACAGATACGCAGTATTTT	CASSPTVTDTQYF
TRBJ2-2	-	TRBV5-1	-	TGCGCCAGCAGCTTGGAGGGGTACACCGGGGAGCTGTTTTTT	CASSLEGYTGELFF
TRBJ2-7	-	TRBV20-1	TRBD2	TGCAGTGCTAGAGATGGGCTAGCGGGGGGGACAACCTACGAGCAGTACTTC	CSARDGLAGGTTYEQYF
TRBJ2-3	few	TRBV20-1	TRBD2	TGCAGTGCCTCGGGACTAGCGGGGCCCCAGGATACGCAGTATTTT	CSASGLAGPQDTQYF
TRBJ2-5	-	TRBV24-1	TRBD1	TGTGCCACCAGTGACCCGACAGGGGGCGTCCAAGAGACCCAGTACTTC	CATSDPTGGVQETQYF
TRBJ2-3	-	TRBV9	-	TGTGCCAGCAGCGTAGGACTGCGTATCGCAGATACGCAGTATTTT	CASSVGLRIADTQYF
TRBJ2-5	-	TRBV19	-	TGTGCCAGTAGTATTCTTGTACAGGGAGGGCAAGAGACCCAGTACTTC	CASSILVQGGQETQYF
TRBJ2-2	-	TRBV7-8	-	TGTGCCAGCAGCTTAGGGGAAGCAGGGCCCGGGGAGCTGTTTTTT	CASSLGEAGPGELFF
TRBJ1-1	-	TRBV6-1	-	TGTGCCAGCAGTGCTCAGACGGTGAACACTGAAGCTTTCTTT	CASSAQTVNTEAFF
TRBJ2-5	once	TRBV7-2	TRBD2	TGTGCCAGCAGCTTGAGGGCGGGGGGGCTAGAGACCCAGTACTTC	CASSLRAGGLETQYF
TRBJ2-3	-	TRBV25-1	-	TGTGCCAGCAGGGCCACAGATACGCAGTATTTT	CASRATDTQYF
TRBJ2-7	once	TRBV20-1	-	TGCAGTGCTAGTTCGGCGCTCTACGAGCAGTACTTC	CSASSALYEQYF
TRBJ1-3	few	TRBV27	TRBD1	TGTGCCAGCAGTTTAGGCAGGGGGCTTGGAAACACCATATATTTT	CASSLGRGLGNTIYF
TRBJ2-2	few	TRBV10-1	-	TGCGCCAGCAGCCTCCCCCCGCAGGGTCCGAACACCGGGGAGCTGTTTTTT	CASSLPPQGPNTGELFF
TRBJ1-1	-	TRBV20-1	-	TGCAGTGCTAGAGACATAGGGACTGAAGCTTTCTTT	CSARDIGTEAFF
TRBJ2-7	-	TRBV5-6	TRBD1	TGTGCCAGCAGTTTTCGCGGGACAGGGTTTTCCTACGAGCAGTACTTC	CASSFRGTGFSYEQYF
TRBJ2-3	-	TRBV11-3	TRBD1	TGTGCCAGCAGCTACCGACAGGGGGCGAGTACAGATACGCAGTATTTT	CASSYRQGASTDTQYF
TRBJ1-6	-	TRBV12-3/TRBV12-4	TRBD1	TGTGCCAGCAGAGGACAGGGGAATAATTCACCCCTCCACTTT	CASRGQGNNSPLHF
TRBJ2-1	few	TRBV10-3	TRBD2	TGTGCCATCAGTGCTACTCTCGGGGGGTCTTACAATGAGCAGTTCTTC	CAISATLGGSYNEQFF
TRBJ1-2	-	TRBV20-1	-	TGCAGTGCTAGTAGCGGACGGGGCTACACCTTC	CSASSGRGYTF
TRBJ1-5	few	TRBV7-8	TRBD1	TGTGCCAGCAGCTTAAAGGGACAGGGGCCATCGGGTTATAGCAATCAGCCCCAGCATTTT	CASSLKGQGPSGYSNQPQHF
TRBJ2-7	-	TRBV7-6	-	TGTGCCAGCAGCTTAACGTCTCCGAGCCCTCGGGTGGAGCAGTACTTC	CASSLTSPSPRVEQYF
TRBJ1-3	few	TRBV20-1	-	TGCAGTGCTAGAGATTTTCTCAGCCACTCTGGAAACACCATATATTTT	CSARDFLSHSGNTIYF
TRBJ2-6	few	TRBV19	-	TGTGCCAGTAGTATCGGGTATTCTGGGGCCAACGTCCTGACTTTC	CASSIGYSGANVLTF
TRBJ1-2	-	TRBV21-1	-	TGTGCCAGCAGCACCAGAGACAGGAGATATGGCTACACCTTC	CASSTRDRRYGYTF
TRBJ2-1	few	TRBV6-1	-	TGTGCCAGCATGTATCAGGAGAGCTCCTACAATGAGCAGTTCTTC	CASMYQESSYNEQFF
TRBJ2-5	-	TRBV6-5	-	TGTGCCAGCAGTTATAGCCAGGGGCGCCTGGGGACCCAGTACTTC	CASSYSQGRLGTQYF
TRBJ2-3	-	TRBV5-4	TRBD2	TGTGCCAGCAGCTTGGAGGGACTAGCGGCGAGCACAGATACGCAGTATTTT	CASSLEGLAASTDTQYF
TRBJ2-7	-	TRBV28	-	TGTGCCAGCAGCAAAATTGCCGGGACTTTTTACGAGCAGTACTTC	CASSKIAGTFYEQYF
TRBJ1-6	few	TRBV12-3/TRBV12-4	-	TGTGCCAGCAGTCTGGGACCGCTTAATTCACCCCTCCACTTT	CASSLGPLNSPLHF
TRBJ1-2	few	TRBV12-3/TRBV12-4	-	TGTGCCAGCAGTTCGGACAGCCGATCGGGGGGTGACTATGGCTACACCTTC	CASSSDSRSGGDYGYTF
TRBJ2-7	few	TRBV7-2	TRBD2	TGTGCCAGCAGCCCCCGGGCGGGGGGCCTATACGAGCAGTACTTC	CASSPRAGGLYEQYF
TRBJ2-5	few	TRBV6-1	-	TGTGCCAGCAGTCCGCAAAGGTCCGGGACGAAGACCCAGTACTTC	CASSPQRSGTKTQYF
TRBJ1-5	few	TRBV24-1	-	TGTGCCACCAGTGACCCAATCAGTTATCAGCCCCAGCATTTT	CATSDPISYQPQHF